This T cell receptor (beta chain) came from a study of OX40 agonist ivuxolimab in advanced cancers. Turning to the study itself: Patients were treated with intravenous ivuxolimab, dosed at 0.01 to 10 mg/kg and infused every 2 weeks.

Libraries were prepared by immunoSEQ multiplex PCR; TCRdb keeps only in-frame clonotypes and omits some of them. The sample consists of about 60,000 clones, 88% of them appearing once. Sampling times: baseline, cycle 4 day 1, cycle 7 day 1. Germline CDR1 reads SGHVS; CDR2 reads FNYEAQ. Losses at the gene ends were 3 bases for V and 4 bases for J; bases not matched to a gene: 3. There are 15 residues in the CDR3. Worth noting for this clone: Other DNA sequences in this sample translate to the same CDR3.

This clonotype was obtained from an adult with an advanced solid tumor such as melanoma, head and neck, liver or kidney cancer. The rearrangement joins TRBV7-6 to TRBJ2-1; 10 bases are a match to TRBD2. Sample: CD4+ or CD8+ T cells sorted from blood, taken in a trial of the OX40 agonist ivuxolimab. The CDR3 protein is CASSLVSGRYNEQFF. Written as DNA, the CDR3 is TGTGCCAGCAGCTTGGTTAGCGGGAGGTACAATGAGCAGTTCTTC.